Following are 8 T cell receptor beta chains from one sample sequenced in a study of cytomegalovirus exposure and HLA in healthy donors. Profiled with immunoSEQ multiplex PCR; TCRdb holds only in-frame clones, not every one. Of some 90,000 clones in the sample, around 88% are singletons; the top ten hold roughly 3.8%. The sample consisted of PBMCs. These receptor sequences come from a woman aged 25 to 45 in good health and CMV-seronegative.

V usage is TRBV6-1 and J usage is TRBJ1-5, with TRBD1 as a possible D gene (6 bases). The CDR3 totals 13 residues. Trimming took off 4 bases at V and 6 bases at J, with 10 bases between the two ends. Germline V CDR1 and CDR2: MNHNS, SASEGT. The CDR3 region has the DNA TGTGCCAGCAGTGCACAGGGAACTCAGCCCCAGCATTTT. This sequence encodes CASSAQGTQPQHF.

The rearrangement links TRBV2 to TRBJ1-1, with D possibly matching TRBD1 (5 bases). V was cut by 6 bases and J by 0 bases, with 11 bases left in between. Germline CDR1 SNHLY, CDR2 FYNNEI. The CDR3 runs to 14 residues. Here the CDR3 reads CASRRTDMNTEAFF. The CDR3 nucleotides are TGTGCCAGCAGACGGACGGACATGAACACTGAAGCTTTCTTT.

The chain joins TRBV28 to TRBJ2-7, with TRBD1 identical over 7 bases. Germline V gene data show CDR1 as MDHEN and CDR2 as SYDVKM. The CDR3 consists of 15 residues. After removal of 3 bases from V and 5 bases from J, the junction contained 10 bases not matched to a gene. CDR3 nucleotide sequence: TGTGCCAGCAGTTTTGGTCAGGGGGTTCCCCACGAGCAGTACTTC. This sequence encodes CASSFGQGVPHEQYF. The full variable domain, in which reference TRBV28 and TRBJ2-7 provide the parts outside the CDR3, is DVKVTQSSRYLVKRTGEKVFLECVQDMDHENMFWYRQDPGLGLRLIYFSYDVKMKEKGDIPEGYSVSREKKERFSLILESASTNQTSMYLCASSFGQGVPHEQYFGPGTRLTVT.

The chain uses TRBV11-2 and TRBJ2-3; D remains ambiguous. The CDR3 covers 14 residues. Trimming left V 1 base short and J 2 bases short, with 7 bases between. CDR1 and CDR2 (germline): SGHAT, FQNNGV. DNA of the CDR3: TGTGCCAGCAGCTTAGGGGCCGCCACAGATACGCAGTATTTT. Encoded protein: CASSLGAATDTQYF. The full variable domain, its missing parts supplied by reference TRBV11-2 and TRBJ2-3, is EAGVAQSPRYKIIEKRQSVAFWCNPISGHATLYWYQQILGQGPKLLIQFQNNGVVDDSQLPKDRFSAERLKGVDSTLKIQPAKLEDSAVYLCASSLGAATDTQYFGPGTRLTVL.

V and J are TRBV5-1 and TRBJ2-7, with 8 bases aligning to TRBD2. The CDR3 sequence is 16 residues long. After removal of 3 bases from V and 4 bases from J, the junction contained 12 bases not matched to a gene. Germline lookup yields CDR1 SGHRS and CDR2 YFSETQ. CDR3 sequence reads: CASSYAGSGGLYEQYF. The CDR3 region has the DNA TGCGCCAGCAGCTATGCGGGGAGCGGGGGCCTTTACGAGCAGTACTTC.

This rearrangement joins TRBV9 to TRBJ2-5, with D tentatively TRBD2 (7 bases). The CDR3 is 14 amino acids. Trimming took 0 bases from V and 7 from J, leaving 13 bases between them. CDR1 is SGDLS and CDR2 is YYNGEE in the germline V gene. DNA of the CDR3: TGTGCCAGCAGCGTAGACGGGGGGCAGGGGACCCAGTACTTC. Translation: CASSVDGGQGTQYF.

The chain carries TRBV9 and TRBJ2-1; TRBD2 matches at 14 bases. Germline V CDR1 and CDR2: SGDLS, YYNGEE. The CDR3 sequence is 15 residues long. Trimming took 4 bases from V and 10 from J; bases not matched to a gene: 7. The CDR3 DNA sequence: TGTGCCAGCAGCTCGACTAGCGGGGGGGCCCGGGAGCAGTTCTTC. Protein: CASSSTSGGAREQFF.

The chain carries TRBV21-1 and TRBJ1-2; the table's D gene call, TRBD1, was not cross checked with the DNA. TRBV21-1 is shown as a pseudogene. The CDR3 totals 15 residues. As DNA, the CDR3 is TGTGCCAGCAGCAAAGGACAGCCGCTCAACTATGGCTACACCTTC. Its protein is CASSKGQPLNYGYTF.